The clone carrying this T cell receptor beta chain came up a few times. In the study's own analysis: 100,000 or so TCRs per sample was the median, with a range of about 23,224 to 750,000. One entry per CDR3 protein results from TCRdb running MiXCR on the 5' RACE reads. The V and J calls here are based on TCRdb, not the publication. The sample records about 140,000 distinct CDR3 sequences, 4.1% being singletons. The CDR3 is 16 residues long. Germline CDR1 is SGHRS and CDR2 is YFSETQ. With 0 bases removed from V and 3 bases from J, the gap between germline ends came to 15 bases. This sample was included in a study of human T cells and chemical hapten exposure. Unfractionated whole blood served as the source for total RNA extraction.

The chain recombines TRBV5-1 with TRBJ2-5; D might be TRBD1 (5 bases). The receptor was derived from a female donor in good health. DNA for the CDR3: TGCGCCAGCAGCTTGGTTTTGTCTCGCAGGGAAGAGACCCAGTACTTC. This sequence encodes CASSLVLSRREETQYF. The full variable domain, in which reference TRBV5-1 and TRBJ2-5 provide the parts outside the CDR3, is KAGVTQTPRYLIKTRGQQVTLSCSPISGHRSVSWYQQTPGQGLQFLFEYFSETQRNKGNFPGRFSGRQFSNSRSEMNVSTLELGDSALYLCASSLVLSRREETQYFGPGTRLLVL.